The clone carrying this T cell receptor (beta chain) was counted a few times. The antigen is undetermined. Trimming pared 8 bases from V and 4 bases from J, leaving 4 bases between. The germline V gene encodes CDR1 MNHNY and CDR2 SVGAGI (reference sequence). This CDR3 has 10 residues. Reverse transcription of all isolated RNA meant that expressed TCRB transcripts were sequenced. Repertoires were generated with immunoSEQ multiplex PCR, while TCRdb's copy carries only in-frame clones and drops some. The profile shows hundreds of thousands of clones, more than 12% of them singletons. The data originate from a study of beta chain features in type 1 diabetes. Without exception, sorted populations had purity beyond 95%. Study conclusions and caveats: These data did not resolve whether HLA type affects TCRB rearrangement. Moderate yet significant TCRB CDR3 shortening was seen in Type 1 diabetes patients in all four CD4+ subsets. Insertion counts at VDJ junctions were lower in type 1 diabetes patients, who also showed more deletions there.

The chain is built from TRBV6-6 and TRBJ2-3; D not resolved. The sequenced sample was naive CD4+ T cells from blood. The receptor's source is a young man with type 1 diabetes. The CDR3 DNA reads TGTGCCAGCGAGGCAGATACGCAGTATTTT. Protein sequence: CASEADTQYF.